The source of this T cell receptor beta chain is a study of shared clonotypes between healthy human individuals. Study-wide points: Larger estimated richness was generally recorded for naive subsets relative to memory subsets. Clonotypes that were shared across four donors made up around 5% of naive CD4 clonotypes.

Over several immunoSEQ plates, each subset's genomic DNA was distributed in even portions. As processed by the authors: For the immunoSEQ data, sequences were junction-only without quality scores, so filtering differed. The data were produced by immunoSEQ multiplex PCR, yet TCRdb's version contains in-frame clones alone and is incomplete. V, J and clone size were drawn from that table, and D and trimming were deduced from the DNA. The profile shows hundreds of thousands of clones, approximately 90% of them singletons. Terminally differentiated effector memory CD45RA+ cells were left out of the naive CD8 fraction, which was CD45RO-negative and positively selected for CCR7. This CDR3 is 16 amino acids long. The V gene's germline CDR1 is SEHNR and CDR2 FQNEAQ (reference sequence). Trimming cost V 4 bases and J 0 bases, with 13 bases left between them. About this clone: What it binds is not known.

The sample comprised naive CD8+ T cells sorted from blood. This rearrangement joins TRBV7-9 to TRBJ2-4; the D gene is possibly TRBD1 (5 bases). The sequence was obtained from a man aged 30 to 45 in good health. CDR3 region: CASSSSGLSAKNIQYF. The CDR3 bases are TGTGCCAGCAGCTCATCAGGGTTGTCAGCCAAAAACATTCAGTACTTC.